The 28 T cell receptor beta chains presented below share a single source sample, sequenced in a study of cytomegalovirus exposure and HLA in healthy donors. Researchers ran the PCR with 60 Vbeta and 13 Jbeta primers. Clones were read by immunoSEQ multiplex PCR, and TCRdb kept only the in-frame ones, dropping some. The sample consists of 100,000 to 150,000 clones, around 75% of them appearing once. What was sequenced was PBMCs. The source of these receptors is a woman between 50 and 59 years old in good health and CMV-seropositive.

The chain carries TRBV4-1 and TRBJ1-1, with 7 bases fitting TRBD1. The germline V gene encodes CDR1 MGHRA and CDR2 YSYEKL. This CDR3 is 13 amino acids long. J gave up 5 bases and V 4 bases, and 4 bases lay outside the gene matches. The CDR3 here is CASSRGQSTEAFF. The CDR3 nucleotides are TGCGCCAGCAGCCGGGGACAGTCGACTGAAGCTTTCTTT.

This clone was seen more than once but under ten times. This rearrangement joins TRBV18 to TRBJ1-2; 8 bases agree with TRBD1. The CDR3 sequence is 13 residues long. Germline values: CDR1 KGHSH, CDR2 LQKENI. The ends lost 4 bases at V and 4 bases at J; junction bases unmatched: 2. The CDR3 region is CASSLDRAYGYTF. The CDR3 DNA follows: TGTGCCAGCTCACTGGACAGGGCCTATGGCTACACCTTC.

The chain carries TRBV18 and TRBJ1-1, with D perhaps TRBD1 (6 bases). The CDR3 has 13 amino acids. V shed 4 bases and J shed 10 bases, with 16 bases lying between them. Germline V gene data show CDR1 as KGHSH and CDR2 as LQKENI. CDR3 region: CASSQTGTRGAFF. In DNA, the CDR3 is TGTGCCAGCTCACAAACAGGGACCAGGGGAGCTTTCTTT.

J is TRBJ2-3 and V is TRBV19, with D possibly TRBD2 on 6 matching bases. CDR1 is LNHDA, CDR2 SQIVND, per germline (reference sequence). The ends were cut back, 3 bases at V and 0 bases at J, with 10 bases in the middle. The CDR3 has 15 residues. Here the CDR3 reads CASSMYAGSTDTQYF. In nucleotides, the CDR3 is TGTGCCAGTAGTATGTACGCGGGAAGCACAGATACGCAGTATTTT.

The chain is built from TRBV2 and TRBJ2-5, with D possibly TRBD2 on 6 matching bases. The J call may be faulty, since TRBJ2-7 better matches the DNA end. The CDR3 runs 15 residues. The germline CDR1 and CDR2 sequences are SNHLY and FYNNEI. The CDR3: CASIPRSGSSYEQYF. CDR3 in DNA: TGTGCCAGCATACCCAGATCCGGGAGCTCCTACGAGCAGTACTTC.

This chain links TRBV7-2 with TRBJ2-7; D remains ambiguous. Trimming removed 5 bases at V and 2 bases at J, with 7 bases between. Germline V gene sequence: CDR1 SGHTA, CDR2 FQGNSA. CDR3 length: 12 amino acids. CDR3 coding DNA: TGTGCCAGCAGCCACCCTACCTACGAGCAGTACTTC. It encodes CASSHPTYEQYF.

The chain uses TRBV6-5 and TRBJ2-1; D perhaps matches TRBD2 (5 bases). Trimming left V 6 bases short and J 2 bases short, with 8 bases between. Germline loops: CDR1 MNHEY, CDR2 SVGAGI. The CDR3 length is 13 residues. The CDR3 here is CASRREPYNEQFF. The CDR3 DNA sequence: TGTGCCAGCAGAAGGGAGCCCTACAATGAGCAGTTCTTC.

The CDR3 loop is CSVNTGLLDTQYF. As DNA, the CDR3 is TGCAGCGTTAATACAGGTCTTCTAGATACGCAGTATTTT. The chain joins TRBV29-1 to TRBJ2-3; possible D gene TRBD1, 5 bases. The CDR3 is 13 residues long. Germline values: CDR1 SQVTM, CDR2 ANQGSEA. V lost 5 bases to trimming and J lost 5 bases, with 14 bases between them.

The gene calls are TRBV6-5 and TRBJ1-2, with 9 bases aligning to TRBD1. V was pared by 3 bases and J by 3 bases, with 8 bases of the junction left unmatched. The length of the CDR3 is 16 residues. From germline, CDR1 is MNHEY and CDR2 SVGAGI. The chain's CDR3 is CASSYSGTGRDYGYTF. The CDR3 nucleotides read TGTGCCAGCAGTTATTCCGGGACAGGGCGCGACTATGGCTACACCTTC.

The rearrangement joins TRBV27 to TRBJ1-1, with D perhaps TRBD1 (5 bases). The V and J ends lost 5 bases and 0 bases respectively, with 25 bases between them. CDR1 is MNHEY and CDR2 is SMNVEV in the germline V gene (reference sequence). This CDR3 spans 19 amino acids. The CDR3 spells CASSQSKRGLLGVNTEAFF. CDR3 coding DNA: TGTGCCAGCAGTCAATCTAAGAGGGGACTATTGGGGGTGAACACTGAAGCTTTCTTT.

This clone has only one observation. The chain is built from TRBV19 and TRBJ2-1, with 7 bases that match TRBD2. Germline CDR1 is LNHDA and CDR2 is SQIVND (reference sequence). The CDR3 runs to 13 residues. The ends lost 8 bases at V and 6 bases at J; junction bases unmatched: 7. The CDR3 coding sequence is TGTGCCAGTGCCCGGGACTACCGCAATGAGCAGTTCTTC. The encoded protein is CASARDYRNEQFF.

The chain joins TRBV5-4 to TRBJ2-5, with D maybe TRBD2 (5 bases). The CDR3 length is 14 residues. Trimming took 1 base from V and 3 from J, leaving 10 bases between them. Germline assignment: CDR1 SGHNT and CDR2 YYREEE (reference sequence). In DNA form, the CDR3 reads TGTGCCAGCAGCTTGAGCCTAGCTGAAGAGACCCAGTACTTC. This encodes CASSLSLAEETQYF. The whole variable domain, remainder taken from reference TRBV5-4 and TRBJ2-5, is ETGVTQSPTHLIKTRGQQVTLRCSSQSGHNTVSWYQQALGQGPQFIFQYYREEENGRGNFPPRFSGLQFPNYSSELNVNALELDDSALYLCASSLSLAEETQYFGPGTRLLVL.

The sample holds a few counts of this clone. The V and J genes are TRBV2 and TRBJ2-2; no firm D call. The CDR3 runs to 12 residues. Germline lookup yields CDR1 SNHLY and CDR2 FYNNEI. V dropped 5 bases and J dropped 4 bases, with 5 bases sitting between them. The CDR3 DNA reads as TGTGCCAGCAGTTGGAGCACCGGGGAGCTGTTTTTT. Translating it yields CASSWSTGELFF.

The gene calls are TRBV7-9 and TRBJ1-6; TRBD1 aligns across 8 bases. The germline gives CDR1 SEHNR, CDR2 FQNEAQ (reference sequence). With V trimmed by 5 bases and J by 10 bases, 7 bases remained unmatched. This CDR3 is built from 14 residues. The chain's CDR3 is CASSRRQGLSPLHF. CDR3 nucleotide sequence: TGTGCCAGCAGCCGTCGACAGGGGCTGTCACCCCTCCACTTT.

The chain carries TRBV11-2 and TRBJ2-3, with D perhaps TRBD2 (5 bases). With 5 bases removed from V and 1 base from J, the gap between germline ends came to 13 bases. This CDR3 is built from 15 residues. Germline values: CDR1 SGHAT, CDR2 FQNNGV. DNA of the CDR3: TGTGCCAGCAGCCTCGGGTGGCGGGGCACAGATACGCAGTATTTT. Protein sequence: CASSLGWRGTDTQYF.

The chain has TRBV6-5 and TRBJ2-5, with D possibly being TRBD1 (5 bases). Germline CDR1 MNHEY, CDR2 SVGAGI. Trimming removed 8 bases at V and 5 bases at J, with 9 bases between. The CDR3 runs to 11 residues. The CDR3 nucleotides are TGTGCCAGCGGGGCCGGGGAGACCCAGTACTTC. Translated, it gives CASGAGETQYF.

J is TRBJ2-5 and V is TRBV6-6, with a weak D call TRBD2 (6 bases). V was cut by 5 bases and J by 0 bases, with 13 bases left in between. CDR1 MNHNY and CDR2 SVGAGI come from the germline V gene (reference sequence). CDR3 size: 15 residues. This chain's CDR3 is CASSTGLLYQETQYF. The CDR3 region has the DNA TGTGCCAGCAGTACGGGACTCCTATACCAAGAGACCCAGTACTTC.

The rearrangement links TRBV10-2 to TRBJ2-1; 10 nucleotides agree with TRBD2. The CDR3 sequence is 15 residues long. Germline assignment: CDR1 WSHSY and CDR2 SAAADI. Trimming took 6 bases from V and 8 from J; bases not matched to a gene: 10. The CDR3 DNA is TGCGCCAGCAGCCGGACTAGCGGCAACTGGGATGAGCAGTTCTTC. Its protein is CASSRTSGNWDEQFF.

The rearrangement uses TRBV9 and TRBJ1-5; TRBD1 agrees at 7 bases. The CDR3 is 14 amino acids. V dropped 1 base and J dropped 2; count of bases not matched to a gene: 0. Looked up from germline, CDR1 is SGDLS and CDR2 is YYNGEE. The CDR3 nucleotides are TGTGCCAGCAGCGTAACAGGGGGCAATCAGCCCCAGCATTTT. Translated: CASSVTGGNQPQHF.

This chain connects TRBV6-5 to TRBJ1-5; tentative D call: TRBD1 (5 bases). The germline V gene encodes CDR1 MNHEY and CDR2 SVGAGI. The CDR3 is made up of 15 amino acids. The germline V and J ends were trimmed by 0 bases and 1 base, with 7 bases remaining between them. CDR3 in DNA: TGTGCCAGCAGTTACTCGAAGGGGAGCAATCAGCCCCAGCATTTT. Translating it yields CASSYSKGSNQPQHF.

The chain carries TRBV5-1 and TRBJ2-1, with unresolved D. Germline CDR1 is SGHRS and CDR2 is YFSETQ. CDR3 length: 14 residues. Trimming cost V 0 bases and J 3 bases, with 7 bases left between them. CDR3 bases: TGCGCCAGCAGCTTGGCCCCCCGCTACAATGAGCAGTTCTTC. It translates to CASSLAPRYNEQFF.

The rearrangement joins TRBV6-6 to TRBJ2-1; the match to TRBD1 covers 11 bases. Germline CDR1 is MNHNY and CDR2 is SVGAGI (reference sequence). The CDR3 runs to 14 residues. V was clipped by 6 bases and J by 6 bases; unmatched bases: 4. The CDR3 sequence is CASRPGTGGNEQFF. Written as DNA, the CDR3 is TGTGCCAGCAGACCCGGGACAGGGGGCAATGAGCAGTTCTTC.

V is TRBV7-2 and J is TRBJ2-1, with D hard to call. This CDR3 has 13 amino acids. The V end lost 4 bases, the J end lost 2 bases, and 6 bases lay between the germline ends. The germline V gene encodes CDR1 SGHTA and CDR2 FQGNSA. CDR3 sequence reads: CASSSIAYNEQFF. The CDR3 DNA reads TGTGCCAGCAGCTCCATAGCCTACAATGAGCAGTTCTTC.

This clone was picked up a small number of times. The genes are TRBV30 and TRBJ2-5, with 10 bases that match TRBD2. The germline V gene encodes CDR1 GTSNPN and CDR2 SVGIG (reference sequence). The CDR3 has 15 amino acids. V was clipped by 0 bases and J by 5 bases; unmatched bases: 6. Here the CDR3 DNA reads TGTGCCTGGAGTGTAGCGGGGGGGCCCCGGGAGACCCAGTACTTC. Amino acid sequence: CAWSVAGGPRETQYF.

The chain links TRBV5-1 to TRBJ1-6, with D tentatively TRBD1 (6 bases). CDR3 size: 16 residues. Germline-derived CDR1 and CDR2 are SGHRS and YFSETQ. V was trimmed by 2 bases and J by 0 bases, leaving 9 bases between them. CDR3 region: CASSLQGSSYNSPLHF. CDR3 nucleotide sequence: TGCGCCAGCAGCTTACAGGGTTCCTCCTATAATTCACCCCTCCACTTT.

J is TRBJ2-1 and V is TRBV30, with 7 bases identical to TRBD2. The CDR3 covers 15 residues. Trimming cost V 2 bases and J 7 bases; bases outside gene matches: 11. Germline V lookup: CDR1 GTSNPN, CDR2 SVGIG (reference sequence). CDR3 nucleotide sequence: TGTGCCTGGAGTATCAGCGGGAACTTTAGAAATGAGCAGTTCTTC. Residues: CAWSISGNFRNEQFF.

A few counts support this clone. The V and J genes are TRBV5-6 and TRBJ2-5, with a possible D match to TRBD1 (8 bases). V lost 3 bases, J lost 5 bases, and 11 bases lay in between. CDR1 and CDR2 from the germline V gene are SGHDT and YYEEEE. The CDR3 has 13 amino acids. CDR3: CASSYRGGETQYF. The CDR3 DNA sequence: TGTGCCAGCAGCTACAGGGGGGGCGAGACCCAGTACTTC.

The chain employs TRBV5-4 and TRBJ2-3, with 8 bases that match TRBD2. CDR3 length: 15 amino acids. CDR1 is SGHNT and CDR2 is YYREEE in the germline V gene (reference sequence). V lost 2 bases, J lost 6 bases, and 8 bases stayed unmatched. The CDR3 loop reads CASSLQRGQGDTQYF. The CDR3 nucleotides are TGTGCCAGCAGCTTACAGCGGGGGCAGGGGGATACGCAGTATTTT.